This T cell receptor beta chain comes out of a study of cytomegalovirus exposure and HLA in healthy donors. This CDR3 spans 13 amino acids. CDR1 is SGHAT, CDR2 FQNNGV, per germline. V lost 1 base, J lost 5 bases, and 8 bases lay in between. Primers for the PCR totalled 60 Vbeta and 13 Jbeta. Clones were read by immunoSEQ multiplex PCR, and TCRdb kept only the in-frame ones, dropping some. The sample yields about 160,000 clones, about four fifths seen once. The V call is TRBV11-2, the J call TRBJ1-1; possible D gene TRBD1, 5 bases. The TCR sequence derives from a male donor in good health and CMV-seropositive. The specimen was PBMCs. The CDR3 region has the DNA TGTGCCAGCAGCTTAGTTGGGGGGACTGAAGCTTTCTTT. Protein sequence: CASSLVGGTEAFF.